This TCR beta chain was identified during a study of T-cell memory formation after mild COVID-19. In TCRdb, the 5' RACE reads were re-called with MiXCR into one record per CDR3 protein. The sample carries about 150,000 distinct CDR3 sequences, 15% to 20% recorded once. Study-wide results and limits: While clones contracting from day 15 to 85 were balanced between CD4 and CD8, later expanders leaned CD4+. There was no confirmation that second-wave clones peaking on day 37 were SARS-CoV-2 specific.

On this clonotype itself: The target antigen is unknown.

Germline-derived CDR1 and CDR2 are SGHRS and YFSETQ. Germline trimming cut 5 bases from V and 2 bases from J; bases unmatched to any gene: 9. The CDR3 is 17 residues long. The clonotype originates from an adult woman who had mild COVID-19 (a few samples of this study predate the infection). Cell type and time point are not known. The sample comprised PBMCs or a T cell subset sorted from them (not recorded which). This rearrangement joins TRBV5-1 to TRBJ2-2, with 10 nucleotides matching TRBD1. The CDR3, as DNA: TGCGCCAGCAGTACTTTTCGGGACAGGGGAAACACCGGGGAGCTGTTTTTT. Its translation: CASSTFRDRGNTGELFF.